This TCR beta chain came from a study of cytomegalovirus exposure and HLA in healthy donors. PCR used 60 Vbeta primers and 13 Jbeta primers. Clones were read by immunoSEQ multiplex PCR, and TCRdb kept only the in-frame ones, dropping some. Of 70,000 to 90,000 clones listed, roughly 76% are singletons. The ends were cut back, 6 bases at V and 1 base at J, with 12 bases in the middle. Per germline, CDR1 SNHLY and CDR2 FYNNEI. The CDR3 has 14 amino acids. Points from the study as a whole: When a later analysis compared HLA-associated TCR beta chains with equally common others, the HLA-associated chains turned out to be more clonally expanded and to have lower generation probabilities.

Remarks on this clone: Its specificity is unknown.

The sample consisted of PBMCs. The sequence was obtained from a male donor in good health and CMV-seropositive. This chain links TRBV2 with TRBJ1-1; possible D gene TRBD1, 6 bases. DNA for the CDR3: TGTGCCAGCAGCAGGACAGTGACGAACACTGAAGCTTTCTTT. It codes for CASSRTVTNTEAFF.